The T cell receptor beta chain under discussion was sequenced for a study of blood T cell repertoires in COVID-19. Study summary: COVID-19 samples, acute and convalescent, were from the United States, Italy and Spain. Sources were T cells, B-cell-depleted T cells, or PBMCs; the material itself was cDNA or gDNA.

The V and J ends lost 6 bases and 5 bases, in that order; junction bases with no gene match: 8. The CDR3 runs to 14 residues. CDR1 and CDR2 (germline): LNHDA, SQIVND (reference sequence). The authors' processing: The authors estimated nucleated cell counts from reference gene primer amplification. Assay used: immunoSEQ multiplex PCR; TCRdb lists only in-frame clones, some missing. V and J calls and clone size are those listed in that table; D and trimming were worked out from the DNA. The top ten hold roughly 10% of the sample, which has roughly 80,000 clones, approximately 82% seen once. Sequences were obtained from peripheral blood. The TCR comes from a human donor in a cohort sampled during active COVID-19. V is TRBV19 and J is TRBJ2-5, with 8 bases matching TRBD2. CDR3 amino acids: CASRDSGNVETQYF. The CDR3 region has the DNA TGTGCCAGTAGGGATAGCGGGAATGTTGAGACCCAGTACTTC.